The clone carrying this T cell receptor (beta chain) was detected only once. This record belongs to a study of blood T cell repertoires in COVID-19. Study processing details: Nucleated cell number was recorded as an estimate derived from reference gene primer amplification. Libraries were prepared by immunoSEQ multiplex PCR; TCRdb keeps only in-frame clonotypes and omits some of them. Clone size and the V and J calls come from that table; the DNA yielded D and trimming. The sample yields some 200,000 clones, roughly 82% seen once. V dropped 3 bases and J dropped 6; count of bases not matched to a gene: 7. CDR1 is MGHRA, CDR2 YSYEKL, per germline. The CDR3 covers 15 residues. Participant age was roughly 18 to 100 years, and participants resided in approximately 25 US areas.

The V and J genes are TRBV4-1 and TRBJ2-2; 7 bases align to TRBD1. The source material was PBMCs or T cells enriched from blood (not recorded which). The TCR comes from a man aged 40-50 years who had recovered from COVID-19. The CDR3 bases are TGCGCCAGCAGCCATTACGACAGGGATGCCGGGGAGCTGTTTTTT. It translates to CASSHYDRDAGELFF.